The T cell receptor (beta chain) under discussion was sequenced for a study of T-cell reconstitution after alpha-beta-depleted transplantation in children. Study conclusions and caveats: One year after transplant, T-cell counts and diversity came mostly from newly produced T cells.

Unique molecular identifiers were used to barcode this TCRbeta library. TCRdb called the PCR reads again in MiXCR, with one record for every CDR3 protein. Here the sample spans around 370,000 distinct CDR3 sequences, about a sixth being singletons. The junction had 9 bases not matched to a gene; V was cut back by 8 bases and J by 3 bases. CDR1 and CDR2 (germline): SQVTM, ANQGSEA. This CDR3 region has 14 residues. This clonotype was recorded a few times. The antigen remains unidentified. Sequences were derived from PBMCs, mostly from graft donor cells, sampled 360 days after TCRalphabeta/CD19-depleted stem cell transplant. The chain recombines TRBV29-1 with TRBJ2-3, with 9 bases that match TRBD1. The sequence derives from a male patient aged 2 to 10 who had a stem cell transplant for acute lymphoblastic leukemia, so the T cells may come from the graft donor. The CDR3 is CSTRTGVGTDTQYF. CDR3 nucleotides: TGCAGCACTCGGACAGGGGTAGGGACAGATACGCAGTATTTT.